The 5 T cell receptor beta chains below all came from one sample that was sequenced in a study of shared clonotypes between healthy human individuals. Using immunoSEQ multiplex PCR, the repertoire was profiled, and TCRdb retains in-frame clones only, with some absent. The table records more than 2,000,000 clones, roughly 93% of them present only once. Sequencing was performed on naive CD4+ T cells from PBMCs. Sample subset: CD45RA+ positively selected. Receptors originate from a man younger than 35 in good health. Some clones in this sample may be carry-over from other donors' samples.

This chain joins TRBV2 and TRBJ2-7, with D possibly being TRBD1 or TRBD2 (6 bases each). The CDR3 covers 14 residues. Per germline, CDR1 SNHLY and CDR2 FYNNEI. Trimming cost V 6 bases and J 2 bases, with 14 bases left between them. CDR3 loop: CASREGGLPYEQYF. For the CDR3, the DNA is TGTGCCAGCAGAGAGGGGGGACTCCCCTACGAGCAGTACTTC.

V and J are TRBV5-1 and TRBJ2-5; maybe TRBD2 (5 bases). This CDR3 has 13 amino acids. Per the germline V gene, CDR1 is SGHRS and CDR2 is YFSETQ. The V end lost 7 bases, the J end lost 5 bases, and 15 bases lay between the germline ends. The DNA of the CDR3 is TGCGCCAGCGGCCCGGTCCCGGGGGAGACCCAGTACTTC. Encoded protein: CASGPVPGETQYF. Supplemented by reference TRBV5-1 and TRBJ2-5, the full variable domain reads KAGVTQTPRYLIKTRGQQVTLSCSPISGHRSVSWYQQTPGQGLQFLFEYFSETQRNKGNFPGRFSGRQFSNSRSEMNVSTLELGDSALYLCASGPVPGETQYFGPGTRLLVL.

The rearrangement uses TRBV12-5 and TRBJ2-5; TRBD1 agrees at 7 bases. CDR1 is LGHNT, CDR2 FRNRAP, per germline. V shed 6 bases, J shed 5 bases, and the junction held 6 bases outside the gene matches. The CDR3 is 13 residues long. The CDR3 here is CASGPGTAETQYF. DNA of the CDR3: TGTGCTAGTGGCCCAGGGACAGCGGAGACCCAGTACTTC. Using reference TRBV12-5 and TRBJ2-5 for the parts outside the CDR3, the full variable domain is DARVTQTPRHKVTEMGQEVTMRCQPILGHNTVFWYRQTMMQGLELLAYFRNRAPLDDSGMPKDRFSAEMPDATLATLKIQPSEPRDSAVYFCASGPGTAETQYFGPGTRLLVL.

The chain links TRBV6-1 to TRBJ1-4; D is undetermined. Germline V gene data show CDR1 as MNHNS and CDR2 as SASEGT. CDR3 length: 13 residues. V was trimmed by 11 bases and J by 3 bases, leaving 13 bases between them. The CDR3 region has the DNA TGTGCCGCCCGGGCCGGGGCTAATGAAAAACTGTTTTTT. Translation: CAARAGANEKLFF.

The chain employs TRBV11-2 and TRBJ2-7; perhaps TRBD2 as D (5 bases). Germline lookup yields CDR1 SGHAT and CDR2 FQNNGV. The CDR3 has 14 amino acids. V dropped 3 bases and J dropped 2 bases, with 11 bases sitting between them. The CDR3 DNA sequence: TGTGCCAGCAGCTTGGAGGTTGGCCCCTACGAGCAGTACTTC. Encoded protein: CASSLEVGPYEQYF.